This T cell receptor (beta chain) emerged from a study of cytomegalovirus exposure and HLA in healthy donors. Findings of the study overall: The authors later linked a missense DCLRE1C variant to TCR beta V- and J-gene trimming. Researchers reported from a later analysis that most CMV-associated TCR beta chains appeared HLA-restricted. HLA alleles showed associations with 15,000 to 20,000 TCR beta sequences in a later analysis, at a 0.05 false discovery rate.

About this clone: Its antigen is not known.

The CDR3 has 16 residues. Germline values: CDR1 SGHAT, CDR2 FQNNGV. The V gene lost 2 bases and the J gene lost 8 bases, with 16 bases spanning the gap. PCR amplification relied on 60 Vbeta primers (plus 13 Jbeta primers). The data were produced by immunoSEQ multiplex PCR, yet TCRdb's version contains in-frame clones alone and is incomplete. The sample holds around 100,000 clones, around 66% seen once. The chain couples TRBV11-2 to TRBJ1-6, with a weak D call TRBD1 (5 bases). Material: PBMCs. This clonotype was obtained from a man between 18 and 35 years old in good health and CMV-seropositive. The CDR3 DNA reads as TGTGCCAGCAGCTTAAGGCTGCAGGGCCCGGATTCACCCCTCCACTTT. Its protein product is CASSLRLQGPDSPLHF.